The entry that follows covers one T cell receptor beta chain sequence. This sample stems from a study of blood T cell repertoires in COVID-19. On the study more broadly: The United States, Italy and Spain supplied acute and convalescent COVID-19 samples. Nucleic acid was either cDNA or gDNA, and it came from T cells, B-cell-depleted T cells, or PBMCs.

Authors' methods: Estimation of nucleated cell counts relied on the amplification of reference gene primers. The method was immunoSEQ multiplex PCR; TCRdb's version includes in-frame clones alone and lacks a portion of them. The DNA was the basis for D and trimming; V, J and clone size are from that table. The sample gives about 30,000 clones, 80% to 90% of which show up once; 9.9% is in the top ten. CDR1 and CDR2 from the germline V gene are LGHNA and YNFKEQ. Trimming at V came to 2 bases and at J to 4 bases, leaving 5 bases not matched to a gene. CDR3 length equals 16 residues. The rearrangement joins TRBV4-2 to TRBJ2-1; 10 nucleotides agree with TRBD2. The sample consisted of peripheral blood. The source of this sequence is a human donor in a cohort sampled during active COVID-19. The CDR3 region is CASSQTGLAAYNEQFF. CDR3 coding DNA: TGTGCCAGCAGCCAAACTGGACTAGCGGCATACAATGAGCAGTTCTTC.